The clone carrying this TCR beta chain was detected once. This sample was included in a study of blood T cell repertoires in COVID-19. The method was immunoSEQ multiplex PCR; TCRdb's version includes in-frame clones alone and lacks a portion of them. The sample consists of about 130,000 clones, 75% to 90% of them appearing once. Trimming pared 7 bases from V and 6 bases from J, leaving 16 bases between. Germline CDR1 reads SNHLY; CDR2 reads FYNNEI. This CDR3 region has 14 residues. V is TRBV2 and J is TRBJ1-5, with D tentatively TRBD1 (5 bases). Specimen: peripheral blood. This sequence originates from a man aged 60 to 69 with COVID-19, enrolled during active disease. The CDR3 spells CASNLDSRAQPQHF. For the CDR3, the DNA is TGTGCCAGCAATCTAGACAGCCGGGCTCAGCCCCAGCATTTT. The entire variable domain, with the rest obtained from reference TRBV2 and TRBJ1-5, is as follows: EPEVTQTPSHQVTQMGQEVILRCVPISNHLYFYWYRQILGQKVEFLVSFYNNEISEKSEIFDDQFSVERPDGSNFTLKIRSTKLEDSAMYFCASNLDSRAQPQHFGDGTRLSIL.